This TCR beta chain was recovered during a study of radiotherapy plus CTLA-4 blockade in lung cancer. The overall study: Of the patients, about 20% showed objective responses and under 40% attained disease control. Findings and caveats of the study: Together with interferon-beta, which increased in serum after radiation, early dynamic changes in blood T cell clones were reportedly the best predictors of response.

The ends were cut back, 3 bases at V and 2 bases at J, with 18 bases in the middle. Germline V gene data show CDR1 as SGDLS and CDR2 as YYNGEE. The CDR3 contains 17 residues. Concerning this clone itself: The target antigen is unknown.

Some clones are missing from TCRdb's copy, which holds only in-frame ones; the method was immunoSEQ multiplex PCR. Among tens of thousands of clones listed, about 72% were seen once. The starting material was peripheral blood, obtained from a patient treated with radiotherapy plus ipilimumab. The rearrangement uses TRBV9 and TRBJ2-1; D possibly corresponds to TRBD2 (5 bases). The clonotype was recovered from a human donor with non-small cell lung cancer who had stable disease on radiotherapy plus ipilimumab. The CDR3 nucleotides read TGTGCCAGCAGCGGAAGCCGTAGGACTGCAGCCTACAATGAGCAGTTCTTC. It codes for CASSGSRRTAAYNEQFF.